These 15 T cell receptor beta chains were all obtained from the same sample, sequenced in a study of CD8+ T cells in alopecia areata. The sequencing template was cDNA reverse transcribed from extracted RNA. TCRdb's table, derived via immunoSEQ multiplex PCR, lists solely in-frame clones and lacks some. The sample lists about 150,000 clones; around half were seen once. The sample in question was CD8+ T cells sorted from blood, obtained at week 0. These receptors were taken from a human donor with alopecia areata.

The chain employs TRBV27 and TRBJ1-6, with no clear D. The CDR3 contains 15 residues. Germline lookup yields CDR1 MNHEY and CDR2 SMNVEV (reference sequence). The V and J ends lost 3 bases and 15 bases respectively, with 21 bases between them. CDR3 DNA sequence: TGTGCCAGCAGTTTTGTCCCAATCGGGGTAAAGTACCTCCACTTT. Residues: CASSFVPIGVKYLHF.

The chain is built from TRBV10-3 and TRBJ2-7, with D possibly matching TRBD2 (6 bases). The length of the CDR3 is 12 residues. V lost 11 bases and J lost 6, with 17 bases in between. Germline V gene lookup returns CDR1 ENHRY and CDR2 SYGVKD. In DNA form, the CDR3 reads TGTGCCGCGGCGGAGGGGAAAGGCGAGCAGTACTTC. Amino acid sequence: CAAAEGKGEQYF.

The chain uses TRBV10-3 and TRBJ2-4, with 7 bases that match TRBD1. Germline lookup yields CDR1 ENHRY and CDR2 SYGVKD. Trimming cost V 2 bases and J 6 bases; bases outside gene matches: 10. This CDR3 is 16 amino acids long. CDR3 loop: CAISEGSEGAGNIQYF. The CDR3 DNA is TGTGCCATCAGTGAGGGTAGTGAGGGGGCCGGAAACATTCAGTACTTC.

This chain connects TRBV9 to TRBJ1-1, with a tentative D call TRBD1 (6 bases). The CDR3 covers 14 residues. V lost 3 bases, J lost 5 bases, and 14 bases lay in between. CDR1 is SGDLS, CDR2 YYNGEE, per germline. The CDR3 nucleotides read TGTGCCAGCAGCGCAACACAGGGTCGTACTGAAGCTTTCTTT. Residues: CASSATQGRTEAFF.

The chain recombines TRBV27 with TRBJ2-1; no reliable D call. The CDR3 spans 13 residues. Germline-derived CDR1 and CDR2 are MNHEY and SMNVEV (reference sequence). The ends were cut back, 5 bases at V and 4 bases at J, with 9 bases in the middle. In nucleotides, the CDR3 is TGTGCCAGCAGTCTTTTGCCGTACAATGAGCAGTTCTTC. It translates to CASSLLPYNEQFF.

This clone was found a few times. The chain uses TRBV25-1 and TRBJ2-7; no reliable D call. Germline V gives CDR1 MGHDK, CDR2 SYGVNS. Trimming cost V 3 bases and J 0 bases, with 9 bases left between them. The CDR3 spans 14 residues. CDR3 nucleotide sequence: TGTGCCAGCAGTGATGGCCAGTACTCCTACGAGCAGTACTTC. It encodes CASSDGQYSYEQYF.

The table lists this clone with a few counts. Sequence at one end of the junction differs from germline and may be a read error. The CDR3 DNA reads as TGCAGCGTTGAAGACCCGAACCGCGCTCTCTTT. It yields the protein CSVEDPNRALF. The V and J genes are TRBV29-1 and TRBJ1-1; D is unclear. CDR3 size: 11 residues. Germline V gene data show CDR1 as SQVTM and CDR2 as ANQGSEA.

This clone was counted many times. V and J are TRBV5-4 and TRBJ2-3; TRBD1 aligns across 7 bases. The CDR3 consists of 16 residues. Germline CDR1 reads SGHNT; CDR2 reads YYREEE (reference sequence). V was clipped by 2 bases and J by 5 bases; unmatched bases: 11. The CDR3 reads CASSFAGTAGRDTQYF. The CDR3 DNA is TGTGCCAGCAGCTTCGCAGGGACAGCAGGCCGAGATACGCAGTATTTT. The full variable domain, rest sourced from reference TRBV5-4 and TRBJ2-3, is ETGVTQSPTHLIKTRGQQVTLRCSSQSGHNTVSWYQQALGQGPQFIFQYYREEENGRGNFPPRFSGLQFPNYSSELNVNALELDDSALYLCASSFAGTAGRDTQYFGPGTRLTVL.

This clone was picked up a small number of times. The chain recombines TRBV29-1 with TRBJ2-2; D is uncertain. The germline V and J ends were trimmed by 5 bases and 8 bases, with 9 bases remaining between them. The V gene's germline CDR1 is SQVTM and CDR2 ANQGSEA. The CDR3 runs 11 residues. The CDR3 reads CSVRVEGELFF. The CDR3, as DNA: TGCAGCGTTAGGGTGGAGGGGGAGCTGTTTTTT.

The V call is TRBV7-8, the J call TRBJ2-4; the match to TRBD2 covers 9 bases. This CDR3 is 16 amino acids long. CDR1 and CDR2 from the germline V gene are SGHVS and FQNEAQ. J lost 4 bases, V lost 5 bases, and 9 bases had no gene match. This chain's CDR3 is CASSPPERGDKNIQYF. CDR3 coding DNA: TGTGCCAGCAGCCCACCTGAGCGGGGGGATAAAAACATTCAGTACTTC.

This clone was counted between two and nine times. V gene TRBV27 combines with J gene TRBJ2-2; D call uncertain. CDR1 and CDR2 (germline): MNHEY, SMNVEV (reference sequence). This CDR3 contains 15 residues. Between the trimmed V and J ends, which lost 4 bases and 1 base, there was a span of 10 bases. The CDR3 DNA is TGTGCCAGCAGTTCGCCCGGCAGGAACACCGGGGAGCTGTTTTTT. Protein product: CASSSPGRNTGELFF.

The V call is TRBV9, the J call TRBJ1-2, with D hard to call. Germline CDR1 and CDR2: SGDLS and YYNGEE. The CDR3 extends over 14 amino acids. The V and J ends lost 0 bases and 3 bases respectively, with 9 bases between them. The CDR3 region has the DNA TGTGCCAGCAGCGTAGGAGCCGGAGACTATGGCTACACCTTC. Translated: CASSVGAGDYGYTF.

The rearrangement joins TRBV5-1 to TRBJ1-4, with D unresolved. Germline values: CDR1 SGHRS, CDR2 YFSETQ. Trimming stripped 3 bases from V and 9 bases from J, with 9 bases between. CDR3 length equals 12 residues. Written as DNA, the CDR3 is TGCGCCAGCAGCTCAGCGGGGAAAAAACTGTTTTTT. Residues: CASSSAGKKLFF.

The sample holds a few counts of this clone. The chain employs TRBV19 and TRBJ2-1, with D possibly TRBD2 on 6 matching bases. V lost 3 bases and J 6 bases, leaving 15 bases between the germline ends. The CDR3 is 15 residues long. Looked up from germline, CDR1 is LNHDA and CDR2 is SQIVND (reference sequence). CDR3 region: CASSMGTSRRNEQFF. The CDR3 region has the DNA TGTGCCAGTAGTATGGGAACTAGCCGACGCAATGAGCAGTTCTTC.

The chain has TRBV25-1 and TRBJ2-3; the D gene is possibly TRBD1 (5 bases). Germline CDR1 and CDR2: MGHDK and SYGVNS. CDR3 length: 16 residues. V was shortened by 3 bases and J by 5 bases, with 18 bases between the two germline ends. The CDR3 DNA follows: TGTGCCAGCAGTGAGAAATCGTACAGGACACAAGATACGCAGTATTTT. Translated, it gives CASSEKSYRTQDTQYF.